This TCR beta chain is from a study of cytomegalovirus exposure and HLA in healthy donors. Study-level points and caveats: There were some V segments, including TRBV6-2 and TRBV6-3, excluded as indistinguishable.

The PCR contained 60 Vbeta and 13 Jbeta primers. Libraries were prepared by immunoSEQ multiplex PCR; TCRdb keeps only in-frame clonotypes and omits some of them. Seen here are some 200,000 clones, 70% to 80% observed once, and the top ten hold more than 1.5%. This CDR3 region has 16 residues. Germline CDR1 is SGHNT and CDR2 is YYREEE (reference sequence). Concerning this clone itself: Its antigen remains unknown. A read error may account for a junction end that differs from germline.

The receptor was isolated from a girl aged 10-17 years in good health and CMV-seropositive. Source material: PBMCs. The J gene is TRBJ2-7, the V gene TRBV5-4, with D maybe TRBD1 (7 bases). CDR3: CASSLGGAGQTFEEYF. DNA of the CDR3: TGTGCCAGCAGCTTGGGCGGCGCGGGACAGACTTTCGAGGAGTACTTC.